This entry lists 18 T cell receptor beta chains sequenced from one sample in a study of T and B cells in COVID-19 patients. TRB rearrangements were amplified by multiplex PCR with BIOMED2 TRB-A/B primers. Via MiXCR, TCRdb re-called the multiplex PCR reads, giving one row per CDR3 protein. Here the sample spans 20,000 or so distinct CDR3 sequences, roughly 36% being singletons. From blood, about 250-500 ng of genomic DNA served as TRB template. Specimen: blood. The source is a human donor with active COVID-19.

About this clonotype itself: The junction and the germline gene differ at one end; a read error may be behind it. The V and J genes are TRBV15 and TRBJ1-2; D gene uncertain. Germline CDR1 reads LNHNV; CDR2 reads YYDKDF (reference sequence). CDR3 length equals 15 residues. CDR3 residues: CATSSRRGVLSGYSF. CDR3 nucleotide sequence: TGTGCCACCAGCAGCCGTCGCGGGGTCCTATCTGGCTACTCCTTC.

The chain is built from TRBV11-3 and TRBJ2-5, with D perhaps TRBD1 (5 bases). The germline CDR1 and CDR2 sequences are SGHNT and YENEEA. V shed 4 bases and J shed 2 bases, with 8 bases lying between them. CDR3 length equals 13 residues. The CDR3 DNA follows: TGTGCCAGCAGCTCCCAGGGTCAAGAGACCCAGTACTTC. Translation gives CASSSQGQETQYF.

To note about this clonotype: Since a much larger clone is just one base distant, this may be a read error. The V and J genes are TRBV19 and TRBJ2-3, with D maybe TRBD2 (5 bases). The CDR3 loop spans 15 amino acids. Germline V gene data show CDR1 as LNHDA and CDR2 as SQIVND (reference sequence). Deletions cut 7 bases from V and 4 bases from J, with 18 bases between. The CDR3 coding sequence is TGTGCCAGTATGGACCGGGGAGCACATGCAGATACGCAGTATTTT. Translated: CASMDRGAHADTQYF.

V is TRBV4-2 and J is TRBJ2-5; TRBD1 matches at 9 bases. Per the germline V gene, CDR1 is LGHNA and CDR2 is YNFKEQ. The CDR3 runs 14 residues. The V segment lost 9 bases and the J segment 2 bases; nucleotides outside the gene matches: 7. The CDR3 here is CASARDRAQETQYF. As DNA, the CDR3 is TGTGCCAGTGCCCGGGACAGGGCACAAGAGACCCAGTACTTC.

The chain uses TRBV19 and TRBJ2-7, with 7 bases matching TRBD2. V trimming: 3 bases; J trimming: 6 bases; junction bases outside the gene matches: 2. CDR3 length: 12 residues. CDR1 is LNHDA, CDR2 SQIVND, per germline (reference sequence). In DNA form, the CDR3 reads TGTGCCAGTAGTATTTCGGGGGGCGAGCAGTACGTC. Its translation is CASSISGGEQYV.

This chain joins TRBV6-2 or TRBV6-3 and TRBJ2-1; 12 bases agree with TRBD2. This CDR3 spans 18 amino acids. Germline CDR1 and CDR2: MNHEY and SVGEGT. Unmatched junction bases numbered 12, after V lost 5 bases and J lost 4 bases. The CDR3 sequence: CASSDGLAGSSGYNEQFF. As DNA, the CDR3 is TGTGCCAGCAGTGATGGACTAGCGGGGTCCTCAGGGTACAATGAGCAGTTCTTC.

This clonotype is deemed medium-sized. This chain links TRBV29-1 with TRBJ2-1, with 9 bases fitting TRBD2. The CDR3 is made up of 13 amino acids. Germline CDR1 reads SQVTM; CDR2 reads ANQGSEA. Trimming took 4 bases from V and 6 from J; bases not matched to a gene: 4. The CDR3: CSVGGGASNEQFF. For the CDR3, the DNA is TGCAGCGTTGGCGGGGGGGCCAGCAATGAGCAGTTCTTC.

This clonotype was seen only a few times. The CDR3 DNA reads TGTGCCAGCAGCTTGTTTGGGACCGCTGCCTACAATGAGCAGTTCTTC. Translated, it gives CASSLFGTAAYNEQFF. The chain has TRBV5-6 and TRBJ2-1; possibly TRBD1 or TRBD2 for D (5 bases each). CDR3 length: 16 amino acids. Trimming stripped 1 base from V and 2 bases from J, with 13 bases between. Germline CDR1 and CDR2: SGHDT and YYEEEE.

Only a few counts were recorded for this clonotype. This CDR3 is CASSPGTGLRNEQFF. Here the CDR3 DNA reads TGTGCCAGCAGCCCCGGGACAGGGCTTCGGAATGAGCAGTTCTTC. The rearrangement uses TRBV6-4 and TRBJ2-1; 9 positions match TRBD1. Germline V gives CDR1 MRHNA, CDR2 SNTAGT. V trimming: 6 bases; J trimming: 7 bases; junction bases outside the gene matches: 10. The CDR3 totals 15 residues.

This clonotype rates as medium-sized (0.01 to 0.1%). As DNA, the CDR3 is TGTGCCAGCAGCTTAGGCGGGGGGCTCTACGAGCAGTACTTC. Protein product: CASSLGGGLYEQYF. The chain is built from TRBV7-2 and TRBJ2-7; 8 positions match TRBD2. This CDR3 comprises 14 residues. Looked up from germline, CDR1 is SGHTA and CDR2 is FQGNSA. V gave up 1 base and J gave up 3 bases; unmatched junction bases: 2.

The chain employs TRBV19 and TRBJ2-7, with D possibly TRBD1 on 6 matching bases. Germline CDR1 LNHDA, CDR2 SQIVND (reference sequence). The CDR3 is made up of 14 amino acids. The germline V and J ends were trimmed by 9 bases and 3 bases, with 18 bases remaining between them. CDR3 coding DNA: TGTGCCAGCCGACAGGTTGATATTGGCTACGAGCAGTACGTC. It encodes CASRQVDIGYEQYV.

CDR3 DNA sequence: TGCAGCGTTGAATTGGCTAGCGGGGGACTATACGAGCAGTACGTC. It codes for CSVELASGGLYEQYV. V usage is TRBV29-1 and J usage is TRBJ2-7; 10 nucleotides match TRBD2. The trim removed 2 bases at V and 4 bases at J, leaving 8 bases unmatched. CDR1 is SQVTM and CDR2 is ANQGSEA in the germline V gene. This CDR3 has 15 amino acids.

This clonotype turned up a few times. The rearrangement joins TRBV29-1 to TRBJ1-1, with D perhaps matching TRBD1 (5 bases). V lost 4 bases to trimming and J lost 3 bases, with 9 bases between them. The CDR3 runs to 12 residues. Per germline, CDR1 SQVTM and CDR2 ANQGSEA. CDR3: CSVARGYTEAFF. The CDR3 DNA follows: TGCAGCGTTGCAAGGGGCTACACTGAAGCTTTCTTT.

This clonotype qualifies as medium-sized. J is TRBJ2-1 and V is TRBV19; tentatively, D is TRBD1 (6 bases). The germline V gene has CDR1 LNHDA and CDR2 SQIVND (reference sequence). Trimming removed 0 bases at V and 4 bases at J, with 10 bases between. The CDR3 is made up of 15 amino acids. The CDR3 region is CASSIEGRGYNEQFF. In DNA, the CDR3 is TGTGCCAGTAGTATAGAAGGCAGGGGTTACAATGAGCAGTTCTTC.

There are a few counts of this clonotype. The rearrangement uses TRBV19 and TRBJ2-3, with D tentatively TRBD1 (6 bases). CDR1 and CDR2 from the germline V gene are LNHDA and SQIVND (reference sequence). The CDR3 consists of 13 residues. Trimming removed 5 bases at V and 10 bases at J, with 16 bases between. CDR3 residues: CASSQLPGAAQYF. CDR3 DNA: TGTGCCAGTAGTCAACTCCCAGGGGCCGCGCAGTATTTT. The full variable domain, completed using reference TRBV19 and TRBJ2-3, is DGGITQSPKYLFRKEGQNVTLSCEQNLNHDAMYWYRQDPGQGLRLIYYSQIVNDFQKGDIAEGYSVSREKKESFPLTVTSAQKNPTAFYLCASSQLPGAAQYFGPGTRLTVL.

V and J are TRBV28 and TRBJ2-5; a weak D match, TRBD1 (6 bases). With 5 bases removed from V and 5 bases from J, the gap between germline ends came to 21 bases. Per germline, CDR1 MDHEN and CDR2 SYDVKM. The CDR3 extends over 16 amino acids. CDR3 DNA sequence: TGTGCCAGCAGTACAGCCAAGACAGGCCGCTACGAGACCCAGTACTTC. Translating gives CASSTAKTGRYETQYF.

In its sample, this clonotype was seen a few times. The chain links TRBV27 to TRBJ2-3; possible D gene TRBD1, 6 bases. There are 17 residues in the CDR3. V lost 6 bases to trimming and J lost 3 bases, with 22 bases between them. From germline, CDR1 is MNHEY and CDR2 SMNVEV (reference sequence). The CDR3 loop is CASSGLRGSPTTDTQYF. CDR3 coding DNA: TGTGCCAGCAGCGGGTTGAGGGGGTCCCCCACGACAGATACGCAGTATTTT.

The genes are TRBV7-9 and TRBJ2-1, with 9 bases lining up with TRBD1. Germline V gives CDR1 SEHNR, CDR2 FQNEAQ (reference sequence). The CDR3 totals 17 residues. The V gene end was trimmed by 5 bases and the J gene end by 11 bases; junction bases not matched to a gene: 19. The CDR3: CASSPGTGIALATQQFF. In DNA form, the CDR3 reads TGTGCCAGCAGCCCGGGGACAGGGATCGCGCTTGCAACTCAGCAGTTCTTC.